This paragraph covers one TCR delta chain sequence. TCRdb shows a much larger clone's protein in place of this DNA's translation, and the two differ at residue 12, likely through a read error; the protein shown is translated from the DNA. The sample comes from a study of gamma-delta T cells after stem cell transplantation. The germline gives CDR1 TSWWSYY, CDR2 QGS. The ends were cut back, 0 bases at V and 0 bases at J, with 26 bases in the middle. The CDR3 sequence is 21 residues long. TCRdb redid clone calling on the RT-PCR reads using CATT. Among around 16,000 delta-chain clones listed, 9.4% were seen once.

V is TRDV1 and J is TRDJ1; a weak D match, TRDD3 (7 bases). The sample consisted of gamma-delta T cells. The sequence came from a human donor. It is not recorded whose cells these are; they may come from a transplant donor. The CDR3 DNA is TGTGCTCTTGGGGAACTTCGGGGACCTTCCCTCATAGGGGGATACACCGATAAACTCATCTTT. Translating it yields CALGELRGPSLIGGYTDKLIF.